Listed here are 23 T cell receptor beta chains from one sample, sequenced in a study of T cells after posttransplantation cyclophosphamide. Libraries were prepared by immunoSEQ multiplex PCR; TCRdb keeps only in-frame clonotypes and omits some of them. The profile covers thousands of clones, with roughly 98% appearing a single time and roughly 0.85% taken by the ten largest. The material sequenced was memory CD4+ T cells sorted from PBMCs. The receptor source for this set is a man aged 35 to 55 in good health, CMV-negative, and a related stem cell transplant donor.

The chain is built from TRBV11-3 and TRBJ2-3; 9 nucleotides match TRBD1. The CDR3 runs to 15 residues. V lost 6 bases to trimming and J lost 6 bases; unmatched junction nucleotides: 10. Germline V gene data show CDR1 as SGHNT and CDR2 as YENEEA. CDR3 coding DNA: TGTGCCAGCAGTTCCGGGACAGGGTGGGCGGATACGCAGTATTTT. Residues: CASSSGTGWADTQYF.

This rearrangement joins TRBV10-3 to TRBJ2-2; 9 bases agree with TRBD2. Germline loops: CDR1 ENHRY, CDR2 SYGVKD. The CDR3 consists of 15 residues. V was clipped by 3 bases and J by 6 bases; unmatched bases: 5. CDR3 DNA sequence: TGTGCCATCAGTGAACTTAGCGGGAGCGCCGGGGAGCTGTTTTTT. Translation: CAISELSGSAGELFF.

The chain joins TRBV2 to TRBJ1-1; D perhaps matches TRBD1 (6 bases). Trimming removed 5 bases at V and 4 bases at J, with 8 bases between. CDR1 SNHLY and CDR2 FYNNEI come from the germline V gene. This CDR3 has 12 residues. The CDR3 region is CASSQDSTEAFF. DNA for the CDR3: TGTGCCAGCAGTCAGGACAGCACTGAAGCTTTCTTT.

The rearrangement links TRBV19 to TRBJ1-5; D not certain. The germline V gene encodes CDR1 LNHDA and CDR2 SQIVND (reference sequence). Trimming shortened V by 3 bases and J by 4 bases, and 7 bases separated the two germline ends. This CDR3 is 13 amino acids long. CDR3 DNA: TGTGCCAGTAGTATGCCTCAGAATCAGCCCCAGCATTTT. Protein sequence: CASSMPQNQPQHF.

The chain combines TRBV10-3 with TRBJ2-1; TRBD2 agrees at 10 bases. Germline CDR1 ENHRY, CDR2 SYGVKD. The J segment lost 0 bases and the V segment lost 1 base, leaving 6 bases of the junction unmatched. CDR3 length: 18 residues. CDR3 region: CAISEWGASGSSYNEQFF. In nucleotides, the CDR3 is TGTGCCATCAGTGAGTGGGGGGCTAGCGGGAGCTCCTACAATGAGCAGTTCTTC.

This chain links TRBV28 with TRBJ1-5; 7 bases fit TRBD1. V lost 7 bases and J lost 5; bases outside the gene matches: 17. CDR1 is MDHEN, CDR2 SYDVKM, per germline. CDR3 length equals 17 residues. The CDR3 loop is CASTQAGGDRAYQPQHF. As DNA, the CDR3 is TGTGCCAGCACTCAAGCCGGGGGAGACAGGGCTTATCAGCCCCAGCATTTT.

The chain has TRBV13 and TRBJ2-3; D may be TRBD1 (6 bases). Germline CDR1 PRHDT, CDR2 FYEKMQ (reference sequence). Trimming removed 0 bases from V and 5 bases from J, with 9 bases in between. The CDR3 length is 14 residues. The CDR3 loop reads CASSLGGAIDTQYF. The CDR3, as DNA: TGTGCCAGCAGCTTAGGGGGGGCGATAGATACGCAGTATTTT. The full variable domain, completed using reference TRBV13 and TRBJ2-3, is AAGVIQSPRHLIKEKRETATLKCYPIPRHDTVYWYQQGPGQDPQFLISFYEKMQSDKGSIPDRFSAQQFSDYHSELNMSSLELGDSALYFCASSLGGAIDTQYFGPGTRLTVL.

V gene TRBV18 combines with J gene TRBJ1-1; 7 nucleotides line up with TRBD1. The germline V gene encodes CDR1 KGHSH and CDR2 LQKENI. The CDR3 spans 16 residues. Losses at the gene ends were 5 bases for V and 5 bases for J; bases not matched to a gene: 14. CDR3 sequence: CASSDINRGVRTEAFF. The CDR3 nucleotides read TGTGCCAGCTCAGACATAAACAGGGGAGTTAGAACTGAAGCTTTCTTT.

The chain combines TRBV29-1 with TRBJ2-3; 7 positions agree with TRBD2. V lost 6 bases and J lost 4; bases outside the gene matches: 10. CDR1 SQVTM and CDR2 ANQGSEA come from the germline V gene. The CDR3 is 14 residues long. CDR3 coding DNA: TGCAGCGTGGCCGGGACTAATTGGGCAGATACGCAGTATTTT. Translated, it gives CSVAGTNWADTQYF.

The chain couples TRBV5-4 to TRBJ1-2; maybe TRBD1 (6 bases). CDR1 is SGHNT and CDR2 is YYREEE in the germline V gene (reference sequence). The CDR3 covers 14 residues. V lost 1 base, J lost 2 bases, and 9 bases lay in between. The CDR3 spells CASSLFDRNYGYTF. CDR3 in DNA: TGTGCCAGCAGCTTGTTCGACAGGAACTATGGCTACACCTTC.

This sequence joins TRBV19 and TRBJ2-7, with 10 bases lining up with TRBD1. Trimming took 7 bases from V and 6 from J; bases not matched to a gene: 9. Germline loops: CDR1 LNHDA, CDR2 SQIVND (reference sequence). There are 14 residues in the CDR3. Here the CDR3 DNA reads TGTGCCAGTACTTTGACAGGGGGCGCGTCCGAGCAGTACTTC. It translates to CASTLTGGASEQYF.

V is TRBV6-5 and J is TRBJ1-1; D is ambiguous. The CDR3 is made up of 15 amino acids. Germline-derived CDR1 and CDR2 are MNHEY and SVGAGI. V was pared by 4 bases and J by 3 bases, with 15 bases between. The CDR3, as DNA: TGTGCCAGCAGTTCCCCCCGGTTCGGAGACACTGAAGCTTTCTTT. Protein product: CASSSPRFGDTEAFF.

The rearrangement joins TRBV7-9 to TRBJ1-2, with TRBD1 identical over 10 bases. The V gene end was trimmed by 2 bases and the J gene end by 1 base; junction bases not matched to a gene: 4. The CDR3 is 16 residues long. Germline CDR1 SEHNR, CDR2 FQNEAQ (reference sequence). The CDR3 bases are TGTGCCAGCAGCTTAAATGGGGACAGGGGTAACTATGGCTACACCTTC. Translating it yields CASSLNGDRGNYGYTF. The whole variable domain, remainder taken from reference TRBV7-9 and TRBJ1-2, is DTGVSQNPRHKITKRGQNVTFRCDPISEHNRLYWYRQTLGQGPEFLTYFQNEAQLEKSRLLSDRFSAERPKGSFSTLEIQRTEQGDSAMYLCASSLNGDRGNYGYTFGSGTRLTVV.

The chain couples TRBV29-1 to TRBJ2-3, with 10 bases matching TRBD2. The CDR3 contains 14 residues. J was trimmed by 2 bases and V by 5 bases; bases with no gene match: 4. Germline loops: CDR1 SQVTM, CDR2 ANQGSEA. The CDR3 is CSVSAGGFTDTQYF. DNA of the CDR3: TGCAGCGTTTCAGCGGGAGGGTTCACAGATACGCAGTATTTT.

The table lists this clone with a few counts. The rearrangement uses TRBV21-1 and TRBJ1-4. TRBV21-1 is tagged as a pseudogene. There are 15 residues in the CDR3. The CDR3 reads CASSNGDMNNEKLFF. CDR3 in DNA: TGTGCCAGCAGCAACGGGGATATGAATAATGAAAAACTGTTTTTT.

The rearrangement joins TRBV2 to TRBJ2-3; TRBD1 matches 10 bases. The length of the CDR3 is 14 residues. Germline V lookup: CDR1 SNHLY, CDR2 FYNNEI. The junction had 4 bases not matched to a gene; V was cut back by 6 bases and J by 4 bases. CDR3 amino acids: CASRGTGEADTQYF. For the CDR3, the DNA is TGTGCCAGCAGGGGGACAGGGGAGGCAGATACGCAGTATTTT. Drawing the rest from reference TRBV2 and TRBJ2-3, the complete variable domain is EPEVTQTPSHQVTQMGQEVILRCVPISNHLYFYWYRQILGQKVEFLVSFYNNEISEKSEIFDDQFSVERPDGSNFTLKIRSTKLEDSAMYFCASRGTGEADTQYFGPGTRLTVL.

CDR3: CASSSGAGTDTQYF. The CDR3 nucleotides are TGTGCCAGCAGCAGCGGGGCTGGGACAGATACGCAGTATTTT. V gene TRBV6-4 combines with J gene TRBJ2-3; 7 nucleotides agree with TRBD2. The CDR3 is 14 amino acids. V was clipped by 6 bases and J by 3 bases; unmatched bases: 6. The germline gives CDR1 MRHNA, CDR2 SNTAGT.

This chain uses TRBV7-2 with TRBJ2-7, with 10 bases aligning to TRBD1. Germline assignment: CDR1 SGHTA and CDR2 FQGNSA. The trim removed 3 bases at V and 2 bases at J, leaving 10 bases unmatched. This CDR3 is 17 amino acids long. The CDR3 region is CASSFLSPGQGTYEQYF. CDR3 DNA: TGTGCCAGCAGCTTTTTATCACCGGGACAGGGGACCTACGAGCAGTACTTC.

The chain recombines TRBV6-1 with TRBJ2-3, with 10 positions matching TRBD1. V lost 5 bases and J lost 2; bases outside the gene matches: 4. The CDR3 loop spans 15 amino acids. In germline, CDR1 is MNHNS, CDR2 SASEGT. CDR3 sequence: CASSFGTGATDTQYF. For the CDR3, the DNA is TGTGCCAGCAGTTTCGGGACAGGGGCCACAGATACGCAGTATTTT.

The V and J genes are TRBV19 and TRBJ2-1, with a tentative D call TRBD2 (6 bases). V was clipped by 0 bases and J by 2 bases, with 8 bases between them. Germline CDR1 reads LNHDA; CDR2 reads SQIVND (reference sequence). CDR3 length: 15 residues. Here the CDR3 reads CASSIDTSPYNEQFF. For the CDR3, the DNA is TGTGCCAGTAGTATAGATACTAGCCCCTACAATGAGCAGTTCTTC.

The chain uses TRBV19 and TRBJ2-1; a weak D match, TRBD2 (5 bases). Germline V lookup: CDR1 LNHDA, CDR2 SQIVND (reference sequence). Trimming pared 6 bases from V and 13 bases from J, leaving 16 bases between. The CDR3 has 12 amino acids. For the CDR3, the DNA is TGTGCCAGTAGCCCCGCTAGCTCCCTACAGTTCTTC. This translates into CASSPASSLQFF.

J is TRBJ2-1 and V is TRBV7-8, with TRBD1 identical over 8 bases. The germline V gene encodes CDR1 SGHVS and CDR2 FQNEAQ. With V trimmed by 0 bases and J by 6 bases, 4 bases remained unmatched. The CDR3 totals 15 residues. The CDR3 loop is CASSLARTGINEQFF. The CDR3 DNA follows: TGTGCCAGCAGCTTAGCACGGACAGGGATCAATGAGCAGTTCTTC.

The rearrangement uses TRBV28 and TRBJ2-2; D may be TRBD2 (5 bases). This CDR3 spans 13 amino acids. The germline V gene encodes CDR1 MDHEN and CDR2 SYDVKM. V lost 6 bases, J lost 8 bases, and 13 bases lay in between. The DNA of the CDR3 is TGTGCCAGCAGACAGTCTGGAGGTGGGGAGCTGTTTTTT. Translation gives CASRQSGGGELFF. Based on the CDR3 plus reference TRBV28 and TRBJ2-2, the full variable domain is DVKVTQSSRYLVKRTGEKVFLECVQDMDHENMFWYRQDPGLGLRLIYFSYDVKMKEKGDIPEGYSVSREKKERFSLILESASTNQTSMYLCASRQSGGGELFFGEGSRLTVL.